This TCR beta chain is drawn from a study of beta chain features in type 1 diabetes. The entirety of the isolated RNA underwent reverse transcription, so expressed TCRB transcripts were sequenced. Sequencing was performed with immunoSEQ multiplex PCR; in TCRdb, only in-frame clones are kept and a portion is missing. The sample gives almost 250,000 clones, 13% to 15% of which show up once; around 0.03% is in the top ten. Study conclusions and caveats: Type 1 diabetes patients showed a moderate but significant shortening of TCRB CDR3s in all four CD4+ subsets. Insertion counts at VDJ junctions were lower in type 1 diabetes patients, who also showed more deletions there.

Germline CDR1 and CDR2: SGHRS and YFSETQ. The V gene lost 2 bases and the J gene lost 0 bases, with 21 bases spanning the gap. This CDR3 has 19 residues. As concerns this clone: Its target is unknown.

The chain carries TRBV5-1 and TRBJ2-4, with a tentative D call TRBD1 (6 bases). This TCR came from a middle-aged woman in good health. Material: naive CD4+ T cells from blood. The CDR3 protein is CASSFPPDSAELAKNIQYF. Written as DNA, the CDR3 is TGCGCCAGCAGCTTCCCCCCGGACAGTGCAGAGCTAGCCAAAAACATTCAGTACTTC.